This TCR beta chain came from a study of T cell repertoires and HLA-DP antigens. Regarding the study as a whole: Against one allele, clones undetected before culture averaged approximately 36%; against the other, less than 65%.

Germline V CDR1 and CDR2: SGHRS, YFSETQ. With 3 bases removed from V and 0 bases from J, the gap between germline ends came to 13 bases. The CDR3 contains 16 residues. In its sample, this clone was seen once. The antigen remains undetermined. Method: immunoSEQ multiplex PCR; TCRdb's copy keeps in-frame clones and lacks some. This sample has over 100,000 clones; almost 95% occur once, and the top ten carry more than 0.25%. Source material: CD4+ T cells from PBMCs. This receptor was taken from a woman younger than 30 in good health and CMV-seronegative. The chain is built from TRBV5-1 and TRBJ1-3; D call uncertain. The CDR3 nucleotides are TGCGCCAGCAGCTATACCGGCCCCAGCTCTGGAAACACCATATATTTT. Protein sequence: CASSYTGPSSGNTIYF.